A selection of T cell receptor beta chains follows, all from one sample in a study of blood T cell repertoires in COVID-19. Sequenced by immunoSEQ multiplex PCR; TCRdb stores in-frame clones only, minus some. Found here are about 160,000 clones, roughly 84% of them singletons; the top ten hold approximately 18%. Sequencing input: PBMCs or T cells enriched from blood (not recorded which). Every receptor here comes from a man aged 55-75 years who had recovered from COVID-19. Both conserved end residues are part of each CDR3. Each record gives: J gene, V gene, D gene, clone size, CDR3 DNA, CDR3 protein. The D gene is left open where the match is weak. Not every row has a clone size; where given, it reads once, few, many or a size class.

TRBJ2-5 TRBV7-9 . . TGTGCCAGCAGCCGACAGGCACGAGAGACCCAGTACTTC CASSRQARETQYF
TRBJ1-5 TRBV5-5 . . TGTGCCAGCAGCTTCCAGGGAAGCAATCAGCCCCAGCATTTT CASSFQGSNQPQHF
TRBJ1-2 TRBV19 TRBD1 . TGTGCCAGTAGTACAGACAGGGAAGCTAACTATGGCTACACCTTC CASSTDREANYGYTF
TRBJ2-7 TRBV5-4 . . TGTGCCAGCAGCGCTACCGGCGGGATCTACGAGCAGTACTTC CASSATGGIYEQYF
TRBJ2-1 TRBV3-1/TRBV3-2 . . TGTGCCAGCAGCCAAGTTGCCAGAGCGATTGAGCAGTTCTTC CASSQVARAIEQFF
TRBJ1-2 TRBV7-9 TRBD1 few TGTGCCAGCAGGCACAGGGGAAATGGCTACACCTTC CASRHRGNGYTF
TRBJ2-1 TRBV5-5 . . TGTGCCAGCAGCCCCAGGACACCAACGTGGAATGAGCAGTTCTTC CASSPRTPTWNEQFF
TRBJ2-5 TRBV7-9 . . TGTGCCAGCAGCTTAGAAAGGGGTCTACGGAGAGAAGAGACCCAGTACTTC CASSLERGLRREETQYF
TRBJ1-5 TRBV6-5 TRBD1 . TGTGCCAGCAGTTACTCAGGGGGACAGGGTCATCAGCCCCAGCATTTT CASSYSGGQGHQPQHF
TRBJ1-4 TRBV29-1 TRBD1 . TGCAGCGTTCTCCAATCCGGGACAGCTGGCCTGTTTTTT CSVLQSGTAGLFF
TRBJ1-1 TRBV19 . . TGTGCCAGTAGTCCAGGGTTGCGTACTGAAGCTTTCTTT CASSPGLRTEAFF
TRBJ2-1 TRBV5-5 . . TGTGCCAGCAGCCGCCGGGAATTCACAATCGATGAGCAGTTCTTC CASSRREFTIDEQFF
TRBJ2-7 TRBV7-9 TRBD1 few TGTGCCAGCAGCTTAGCCCCCATAAGGGACAGGGGGAGGTACGAGCAGTACTTC CASSLAPIRDRGRYEQYF
TRBJ2-4 TRBV5-4 TRBD2 . TGTGCCAGCAGCAGGACTAGCGGGACTAAAAACATTCAGTACTTC CASSRTSGTKNIQYF
TRBJ1-2 TRBV2 TRBD1 . TGTGCCAGGGGGACAGGGGAAGACTTAGGCTATGGCTACACCTTC CARGTGEDLGYGYTF
TRBJ2-7 TRBV27 TRBD2 . TGTGCCAGCAGTTTAGGTGGTTATGGGGGGGGCTACGAGCAGTACTTC CASSLGGYGGGYEQYF